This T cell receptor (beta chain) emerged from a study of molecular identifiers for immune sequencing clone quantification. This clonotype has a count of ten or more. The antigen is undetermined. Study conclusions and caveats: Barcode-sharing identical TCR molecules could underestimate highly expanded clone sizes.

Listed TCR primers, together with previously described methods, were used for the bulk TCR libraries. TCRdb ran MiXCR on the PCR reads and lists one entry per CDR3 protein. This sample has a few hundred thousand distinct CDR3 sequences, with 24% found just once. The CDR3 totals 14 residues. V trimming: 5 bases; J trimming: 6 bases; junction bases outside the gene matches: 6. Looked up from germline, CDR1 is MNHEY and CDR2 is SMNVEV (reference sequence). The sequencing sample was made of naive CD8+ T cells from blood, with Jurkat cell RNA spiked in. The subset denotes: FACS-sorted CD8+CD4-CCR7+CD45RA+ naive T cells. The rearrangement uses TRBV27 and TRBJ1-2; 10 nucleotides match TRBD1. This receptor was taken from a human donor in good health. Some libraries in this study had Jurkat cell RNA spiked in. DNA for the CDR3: TGTGCCAGCAGTACAACGGGACAGGGGAATGGCTACACCTTC. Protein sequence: CASSTTGQGNGYTF.